The 13 T cell receptor beta chains in this list originate from one sample, sequenced in a study of regulatory T cells in long-lasting Graves disease. Time point specified: newly diagnosed GD, antithyroid drugs for less than 3 months. PBMC-derived RNA was used for the TCR library. Combining iRepertoire HTBI primers with Arm-PCR of CDR3 regions, the authors built TCR beta libraries. TCRdb called the multiplex PCR reads again in MiXCR, with one record for every CDR3 protein. The sample includes over 400,000 distinct CDR3 sequences, 14% of them seen just once. These data also featured in a second study, about T cells in Graves' hyperthyroidism and ophthalmopathy.

Source: peripheral blood mononuclear cells (PBMCs), taken at new diagnosis, from a patient treated with antithyroid drugs. The receptors were gathered from a woman aged 45-60 years with Graves disease.

This chain connects TRBV4-1 to TRBJ1-4; D may be TRBD1 (6 bases). Looked up from germline, CDR1 is MGHRA and CDR2 is YSYEKL. The CDR3 totals 15 residues. Trimming cost V 0 bases and J 8 bases, with 13 bases left between them. The CDR3 DNA reads as TGCGCCAGCAGCCAAGACGCAGGGGTCGAAGAAAAACTGTTTTTT. It encodes CASSQDAGVEEKLFF.

This clonotype was recorded at least ten times. The chain links TRBV2 to TRBJ1-1, with D hard to call. V lost 8 bases and J 0 bases, leaving 7 bases between the germline ends. This CDR3 is built from 12 residues. CDR1 and CDR2 from the germline V gene are SNHLY and FYNNEI. DNA for the CDR3: TGTGCCAGCTCGGAACTGAACACTGAAGCTTTCTTT. Its translation is CASSELNTEAFF.

The V gene is TRBV6-1, the J gene TRBJ2-2; TRBD1 matches 7 bases. CDR3 length: 15 amino acids. Trimming took 3 bases from V and 5 from J; bases not matched to a gene: 6. Germline CDR1 MNHNS, CDR2 SASEGT. CDR3 nucleotide sequence: TGTGCCAGCAGTGAGCTAGGGGGCCGTACCGGGGAGCTGTTTTTT. It yields the protein CASSELGGRTGELFF.

About this clonotype itself: Since a much larger clone is just one base distant, this may be a read error. The chain has TRBV30 and TRBJ2-1, with D perhaps assigned TRBD1 or TRBD2 (5 bases each). The ends were cut back, 5 bases at V and 5 bases at J, with 16 bases in the middle. Germline assignment: CDR1 GTSNPN and CDR2 SVGIG (reference sequence). The CDR3 totals 14 residues. CDR3 loop: CAWGLGPWDNEQFF. The CDR3 region has the DNA TGTGCCTGGGGTCTGGGACCTTGGGACAATGAGCAGTTCTTC.

This clonotype was counted ten times or more. The V gene is TRBV28, the J gene TRBJ2-7; 7 nucleotides line up with TRBD2. The CDR3 has 15 residues. Germline lookup yields CDR1 MDHEN and CDR2 SYDVKM. The V segment lost 1 base and the J segment 1 base; nucleotides outside the gene matches: 4. CDR3 nucleotide sequence: TGTGCCAGCAGTTTATCCGGGACTACATCCTACGAGCAGTACTTC. As protein: CASSLSGTTSYEQYF.

A word on this clonotype: A much larger clone differs by one base, so this may be a read error. This chain links TRBV12-3 or TRBV12-4 with TRBJ2-5; weak D call: TRBD2 (5 bases). The DNA end lines up better with TRBJ2-1; the J call may be wrong. CDR3 size: 14 residues. CDR3 nucleotides: TGTGCCAGCAGTTTTTGGGCGACTACCTACGAGCAGTTCTTC. Protein product: CASSFWATTYEQFF.

This clonotype was counted a few times. This rearrangement joins TRBV7-3 to TRBJ2-3, with D possibly called TRBD1 or TRBD2 (5 bases each). CDR1 is SGHTA and CDR2 is FQGTGA in the germline V gene. The CDR3 contains 18 residues. V was trimmed by 2 bases and J by 2 bases, leaving 20 bases between them. The DNA for the CDR3 is TGTGCCAGCAGCTTAGTAGGCCCGGGACCCCGACTCACAGATACGCAGTATTTT. As protein: CASSLVGPGPRLTDTQYF.

This clonotype was observed a few times. The chain links TRBV18 to TRBJ2-5, with D possibly matching TRBD1 (5 bases). Trimming removed 6 bases from V and 5 bases from J, with 19 bases in between. Germline lookup yields CDR1 KGHSH and CDR2 LQKENI. The CDR3 totals 15 residues. CDR3 amino acids: CASSQRQLNTETQYF. The CDR3 DNA is TGTGCCAGCTCCCAAAGACAGCTTAATACGGAGACCCAGTACTTC.

At least ten counts were recorded for this clonotype. V and J are TRBV5-1 and TRBJ2-7, with TRBD2 matching over 10 bases. The junction had 8 bases not matched to a gene; V was cut back by 1 base and J by 1 base. Germline lookup yields CDR1 SGHRS and CDR2 YFSETQ. This CDR3 region has 17 residues. The CDR3 DNA sequence: TGCGCCAGCAGCTTGTGGGCTAGCGGGAGTGGTTCCTACGAGCAGTACTTC. Its translation: CASSLWASGSGSYEQYF. Full variable domain (remainder filled in from reference TRBV5-1 and TRBJ2-7): KAGVTQTPRYLIKTRGQQVTLSCSPISGHRSVSWYQQTPGQGLQFLFEYFSETQRNKGNFPGRFSGRQFSNSRSEMNVSTLELGDSALYLCASSLWASGSGSYEQYFGPGTRLTVT.

This clonotype showed up just a few times. The genes are TRBV27 and TRBJ2-7, with TRBD2 matching over 8 bases. V shed 4 bases and J 2 bases; nucleotides not matched to a gene: 7. Per germline, CDR1 MNHEY and CDR2 SMNVEV (reference sequence). CDR3 length: 15 amino acids. CDR3 loop: CASSSGGPFPYEQYF. CDR3 DNA sequence: TGTGCCAGCAGTTCGGGGGGGCCTTTCCCCTACGAGCAGTACTTC.

Here the CDR3 DNA reads TGTGCCAGCAGGCCCGGGACAGGGGGGGTGGTTCAGTACTTC. It translates to CASRPGTGGVVQYF. The chain employs TRBV6-2 or TRBV6-3 and TRBJ2-4; 11 positions match TRBD1. Germline CDR1 reads MNHEY; CDR2 reads SVGEGT. The CDR3 is made up of 14 amino acids. Trimming removed 6 bases from V and 11 bases from J; junction bases left unmatched: 9.

The V gene is TRBV28, the J gene TRBJ1-2; D remains unclear. This CDR3 is built from 14 residues. Deletions cut 5 bases from V and 1 base from J, with 11 bases between. In germline, CDR1 is MDHEN, CDR2 SYDVKM. In DNA form, the CDR3 reads TGTGCCAGCAGTCGCCCGGGCCATAACTATGGCTACACCTTC. Protein: CASSRPGHNYGYTF.

This clonotype was counted ten times or more. The chain links TRBV12-3 or TRBV12-4 to TRBJ2-5; 14 bases agree with TRBD2. CDR3 length equals 14 residues. Trimming cost V 6 bases and J 9 bases; bases outside gene matches: 6. CDR3 bases: TGTGCCAGCAGCCCGGGACTAGCGGGAGAAGCCCAGTACTTC. As protein: CASSPGLAGEAQYF.